The rows below give T cell receptor beta chains drawn from one sample of a study of T cells in Graves' hyperthyroidism and ophthalmopathy. Each CDR3 protein gets one entry after TCRdb re-called the multiplex PCR reads with MiXCR. The data show around 600,000 distinct CDR3 sequences, with 12% to 15% seen just once and about 7% held by the top ten. The sequencing sample was made of blood. These receptors were taken from a woman aged 18-29 years with Graves' ophthalmopathy. CDR3s include the opening cysteine and the closing phenylalanine or tryptophan. Fields, in order: D gene, V gene, J gene, clone size, CDR3 DNA, CDR3 protein. The D gene is left open where the match is weak. Clone size is given for some rows only: seen once, a few or many times, or a class if the clone is expanded.

D gene: TRBD2
V gene: TRBV11-1
J gene: TRBJ2-5
clone size: once
CDR3 DNA: TGTGCCAGCAGCCCCAAGGGGACTAGCGGAGCGCCCAACCAAGAGACCCAGTACTTC
CDR3 protein: CASSPKGTSGAPNQETQYF

D gene: .
V gene: TRBV9
J gene: TRBJ1-4
clone size: few
CDR3 DNA: TGTGCCAGCAGCCCTTGGGGGGGGCGAAATGAAAAACTGTTTTTT
CDR3 protein: CASSPWGGRNEKLFF

D gene: .
V gene: TRBV19
J gene: TRBJ1-1
clone size: .
CDR3 DNA: TGTGCCAGTAGTATTGGTCGGCCGGAAGCTTTCTTT
CDR3 protein: CASSIGRPEAFF

D gene: TRBD2
V gene: TRBV12-3/TRBV12-4
J gene: TRBJ2-3
clone size: many
CDR3 DNA: TGTGCCAGCAGTTCGACGACTAGCGGGAGAACAGATACGCAGTATTTT
CDR3 protein: CASSSTTSGRTDTQYF

D gene: TRBD1
V gene: TRBV10-3
J gene: TRBJ1-1
clone size: .
CDR3 DNA: TGTGCCATCAGTGGGACAGGGGGCGCGGGTACTGAAGCTTTCTTT
CDR3 protein: CAISGTGGAGTEAFF

D gene: TRBD1
V gene: TRBV6-2/TRBV6-3
J gene: TRBJ1-1
clone size: many
CDR3 DNA: TGTGCCAGCAGTTGGGACAGGGGAGCGGCTGAAGCTTTCTTT
CDR3 protein: CASSWDRGAAEAFF

D gene: .
V gene: TRBV30
J gene: TRBJ1-5
clone size: many
CDR3 DNA: TGTGCCTGGAGTGTTTTAGGGGGTGAGGTTCAGCCCCAGCATTTT
CDR3 protein: CAWSVLGGEVQPQHF

D gene: .
V gene: TRBV6-1
J gene: TRBJ1-1
clone size: few
CDR3 DNA: TGTGCCAGCAGTCGAGAGGAGACAGGTATTGGTGAAGCTTTCTTT
CDR3 protein: CASSREETGIGEAFF

D gene: .
V gene: TRBV7-9
J gene: TRBJ2-1
clone size: .
CDR3 DNA: TGTGCCAGCAGCTTGGGTTGGGTAGCCCCCTACAATGAGCAGTTCTTC
CDR3 protein: CASSLGWVAPYNEQFF

D gene: .
V gene: TRBV20-1
J gene: TRBJ2-3
clone size: many
CDR3 DNA: TGCAGTGCCGAAACGAAAGCTAGCGAAGATACGCAGTATTTT
CDR3 protein: CSAETKASEDTQYF

D gene: .
V gene: TRBV11-2
J gene: TRBJ2-1
clone size: many
CDR3 DNA: TGTGCCAGCAGCTTAGTAGGGGGAACGGGGAATGAGCAGTTCTTC
CDR3 protein: CASSLVGGTGNEQFF

D gene: .
V gene: TRBV2
J gene: TRBJ1-1
clone size: many
CDR3 DNA: TGTGCCAGCAGTGGGAACGGAGGCGGCACTGAAGCTTTCTTT
CDR3 protein: CASSGNGGGTEAFF

D gene: .
V gene: TRBV7-8
J gene: TRBJ2-5
clone size: medium-sized
CDR3 DNA: TGTGCCAGCAGCTTAGAACGCCCCGAGACCCAGTACTTC
CDR3 protein: CASSLERPETQYF

D gene: TRBD2
V gene: TRBV9
J gene: TRBJ2-1
clone size: many
CDR3 DNA: TGTGCCAGCAGCTTACCGGGGGGGCATGAGCAGTTCTTC
CDR3 protein: CASSLPGGHEQFF

D gene: .
V gene: TRBV24-1
J gene: TRBJ1-5
clone size: .
CDR3 DNA: TGTGCCACCAGTGAGGGAGCAGGGAAGGTAGATCAGCCCCAGCATTTT
CDR3 protein: CATSEGAGKVDQPQHF

D gene: TRBD1
V gene: TRBV7-9
J gene: TRBJ1-1
clone size: .
CDR3 DNA: TGTGCCAGCAGCTGGGTCGTCAGCAGGGGGCAGGACACTGAAGCTTTCTTT
CDR3 protein: CASSWVVSRGQDTEAFF

D gene: TRBD2
V gene: TRBV2
J gene: TRBJ2-5
clone size: many
CDR3 DNA: TGTGCCAGCACCGGGACTAGCGAGCAAGAGACCCAGTACTTC
CDR3 protein: CASTGTSEQETQYF

D gene: .
V gene: TRBV11-3
J gene: TRBJ1-4
clone size: many
CDR3 DNA: TGTGCCAGCAGCCTCGGGTCTTATAATGAAAAACTGTTTTTT
CDR3 protein: CASSLGSYNEKLFF

D gene: .
V gene: TRBV7-9
J gene: TRBJ2-7
clone size: .
CDR3 DNA: TGTGCCAGCAGCGGCCTTTTGGTGTCGGGAACCCACGAGCAGTACTTC
CDR3 protein: CASSGLLVSGTHEQYF

D gene: .
V gene: TRBV27
J gene: TRBJ2-7
clone size: few
CDR3 DNA: TGTGCCAGCAGCCCCCGTGGCCTTGCCTCCTACGAGCAGTACTTC
CDR3 protein: CASSPRGLASYEQYF

D gene: TRBD2
V gene: TRBV7-6
J gene: TRBJ2-7
clone size: many
CDR3 DNA: TGTGCCAGCAGCCCACTAAATAGCGGGAGCTCCTACGAGCAGTACTTC
CDR3 protein: CASSPLNSGSSYEQYF

D gene: .
V gene: TRBV28
J gene: TRBJ1-1
clone size: many
CDR3 DNA: TGTGCCAGCAGTTCTGACGAGGGGAACACTGAAGCTTTCTTT
CDR3 protein: CASSSDEGNTEAFF

D gene: .
V gene: TRBV9
J gene: TRBJ2-7
clone size: many
CDR3 DNA: TGTGCCAGCAGCGTAGGGGCGGGTTCCTACGAGCAGTACTTC
CDR3 protein: CASSVGAGSYEQYF

D gene: TRBD1
V gene: TRBV7-9
J gene: TRBJ1-1
clone size: many
CDR3 DNA: TGTGCCAGCAGCTCCTGGACAGGGGGCGGATGGGCTGAAGCTTTCTTT
CDR3 protein: CASSSWTGGGWAEAFF

D gene: .
V gene: TRBV14
J gene: TRBJ1-1
clone size: many
CDR3 DNA: TGTGCCAGCAGCCAAGATGGAGGGATAGAAGCTTTCTTT
CDR3 protein: CASSQDGGIEAFF

D gene: .
V gene: TRBV7-3
J gene: TRBJ2-1
clone size: many
CDR3 DNA: TGTGCCAGCAGTCCCCACACAGGGTACAATGAGCAGTTCTTC
CDR3 protein: CASSPHTGYNEQFF

D gene: .
V gene: TRBV12-3/TRBV12-4
J gene: TRBJ2-2
clone size: many
CDR3 DNA: TGTGCCAGCAGTTTGCGGAACACCGGGGAGCTGTTTTTT
CDR3 protein: CASSLRNTGELFF

D gene: .
V gene: TRBV28
J gene: TRBJ1-3
clone size: many
CDR3 DNA: TGTGCCAGCAGTTCAGGGGTCGGAAACACCATATATTTT
CDR3 protein: CASSSGVGNTIYF

D gene: .
V gene: TRBV14
J gene: TRBJ2-1
clone size: .
CDR3 DNA: TGTGCCAGCAGCCAGCCACCGGTGGATGAGCAGTTCTTC
CDR3 protein: CASSQPPVDEQFF

D gene: TRBD1
V gene: TRBV5-1
J gene: TRBJ1-5
clone size: .
CDR3 DNA: TGCGCCAGCGAGACCGGGACAGGGAAAGTGATCAATCAGCCCCAGCATTTT
CDR3 protein: CASETGTGKVINQPQHF

D gene: .
V gene: TRBV10-3
J gene: TRBJ2-1
clone size: many
CDR3 DNA: TGTGCCATCAGTGAGTCATACAATGAGCAGTTCTTC
CDR3 protein: CAISESYNEQFF

D gene: .
V gene: TRBV28
J gene: TRBJ1-2
clone size: .
CDR3 DNA: TGTGCCAGCAGTTTGAGGATTTCGAATGGCTACACCTTC
CDR3 protein: CASSLRISNGYTF

D gene: TRBD1
V gene: TRBV14
J gene: TRBJ2-7
clone size: .
CDR3 DNA: TGTGCCAGCAGCCAAGGGAGGACAGGGGACTACGAGCAGTACTTC
CDR3 protein: CASSQGRTGDYEQYF

D gene: TRBD2
V gene: TRBV11-2
J gene: TRBJ2-3
clone size: many
CDR3 DNA: TGTGCCAGCAGCGTTAGCGGGGGAAGGACAGATACGCAGTATTTT
CDR3 protein: CASSVSGGRTDTQYF

D gene: TRBD1
V gene: TRBV27
J gene: TRBJ2-2
clone size: many
CDR3 DNA: TGTGCCAGCAGTTTTCTACAGGGGACGAACACCGGGGAGCTGTTTTTT
CDR3 protein: CASSFLQGTNTGELFF

D gene: TRBD2
V gene: TRBV20-1
J gene: TRBJ2-1
clone size: many
CDR3 DNA: TGCAGTGCTAGGGGGACTAGCGGGTTTCAGACCTACAATGAGCAGTTCTTC
CDR3 protein: CSARGTSGFQTYNEQFF

D gene: .
V gene: TRBV7-9
J gene: TRBJ1-2
clone size: .
CDR3 DNA: TGTGCCAGCAGCTTAGGGACCTTAACCTGGGACGGTTTGTACTATGGCTACACCTTC
CDR3 protein: CASSLGTLTWDGLYYGYTF

D gene: TRBD1
V gene: TRBV6-1
J gene: TRBJ1-2
clone size: .
CDR3 DNA: TGTGCCAGCAGTGATCCGGGACAGGGTATTGTCTATGGCTACACCTTC
CDR3 protein: CASSDPGQGIVYGYTF

D gene: .
V gene: TRBV3-1
J gene: TRBJ1-2
clone size: .
CDR3 DNA: TGTGCCAGCAGCCCCGATCCCCTGAACAGGGCTAGTGGCTACACCTTC
CDR3 protein: CASSPDPLNRASGYTF

D gene: .
V gene: TRBV7-2
J gene: TRBJ1-6
clone size: many
CDR3 DNA: TGTGCCAGCAGTCTGGGGTCCGAAAGATATTCACCCCTCCACTTT
CDR3 protein: CASSLGSERYSPLHF

D gene: TRBD1
V gene: TRBV12-3/TRBV12-4
J gene: TRBJ1-3
clone size: few
CDR3 DNA: TGTGCCAGGAGGACGGGGACAGGGGGAAACACCATATATTTT
CDR3 protein: CARRTGTGGNTIYF

D gene: TRBD1
V gene: TRBV19
J gene: TRBJ2-1
clone size: .
CDR3 DNA: TGTGCCAGTAGTATCCGGGACAGCTCCTACAATGAGCAGTTCTTC
CDR3 protein: CASSIRDSSYNEQFF

D gene: TRBD1
V gene: TRBV7-9
J gene: TRBJ1-2
clone size: few
CDR3 DNA: TGTGCCAGCAGCTTCGCGGGACAGATAAACTATGGCTACACCTTC
CDR3 protein: CASSFAGQINYGYTF

D gene: TRBD2
V gene: TRBV30
J gene: TRBJ2-1
clone size: many
CDR3 DNA: TGTGCCTGGAGCCTATTCGGGGGGTCCTACAATGAGCAGTTCTTC
CDR3 protein: CAWSLFGGSYNEQFF

D gene: .
V gene: TRBV5-1
J gene: TRBJ1-2
clone size: few
CDR3 DNA: TGCGCCAGCAGCTTGGACAACACTAACTATGGCTACACCTTC
CDR3 protein: CASSLDNTNYGYTF

D gene: .
V gene: TRBV28
J gene: TRBJ2-3
clone size: many
CDR3 DNA: TGTGCCAGCAGACCTGGCTGGTCAGATACGCAGTATTTT
CDR3 protein: CASRPGWSDTQYF

D gene: TRBD2
V gene: TRBV19
J gene: TRBJ2-2
clone size: few
CDR3 DNA: TGTGCCAGTAGTGGGCCCGGGACTAGCGGGAGAGGGGGACCCGGGGAGCTGTTTTTT
CDR3 protein: CASSGPGTSGRGGPGELFF

D gene: .
V gene: TRBV4-1
J gene: TRBJ1-2
clone size: few
CDR3 DNA: TGCGCCAGCAGCCAAGTTGGGGACACATACCTGAACTATGGCTACACCTTC
CDR3 protein: CASSQVGDTYLNYGYTF

D gene: TRBD2
V gene: TRBV6-1
J gene: TRBJ2-5
clone size: many
CDR3 DNA: TGTGCCAGCAGGGTCGAGGGACTAGCGGGAGAGACCCAGTACTTC
CDR3 protein: CASRVEGLAGETQYF

D gene: .
V gene: TRBV18
J gene: TRBJ1-1
clone size: many
CDR3 DNA: TGTGCCAGCGCGACCGGGAGTAACACTGAAGCTTTCTTT
CDR3 protein: CASATGSNTEAFF